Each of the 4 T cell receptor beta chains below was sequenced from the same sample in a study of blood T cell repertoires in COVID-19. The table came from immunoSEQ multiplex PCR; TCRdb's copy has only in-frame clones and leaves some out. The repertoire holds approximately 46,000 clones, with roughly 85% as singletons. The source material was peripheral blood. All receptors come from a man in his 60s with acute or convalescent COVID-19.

CDR3 protein: CASSFKGSSSYEQYF. The CDR3 nucleotides are TGTGCCAGCAGTTTCAAGGGGTCAAGCTCCTACGAGCAGTACTTC. The chain links TRBV27 to TRBJ2-7; perhaps TRBD1 as D (5 bases). Germline CDR1 reads MNHEY; CDR2 reads SMNVEV (reference sequence). The CDR3 is 15 amino acids. Trimming left V 3 bases short and J 0 bases short, with 12 bases between.

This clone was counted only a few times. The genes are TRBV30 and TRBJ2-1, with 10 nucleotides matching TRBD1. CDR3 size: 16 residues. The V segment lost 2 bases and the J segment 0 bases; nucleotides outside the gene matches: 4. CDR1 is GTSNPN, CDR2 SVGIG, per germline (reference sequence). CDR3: CAWSTGQGSSYNEQFF. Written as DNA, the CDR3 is TGTGCCTGGAGTACGGGACAGGGGAGCTCCTACAATGAGCAGTTCTTC.

CDR3: CASSAQGSGANVLTF. CDR3 coding DNA: TGTGCCAGCTCAGCTCAGGGCTCTGGGGCCAACGTCCTGACTTTC. This chain links TRBV18 with TRBJ2-6, with D possibly matching TRBD1 (5 bases). CDR1 is KGHSH, CDR2 LQKENI, per germline. With 5 bases removed from V and 0 bases from J, the gap between germline ends came to 8 bases. The CDR3 totals 15 residues.

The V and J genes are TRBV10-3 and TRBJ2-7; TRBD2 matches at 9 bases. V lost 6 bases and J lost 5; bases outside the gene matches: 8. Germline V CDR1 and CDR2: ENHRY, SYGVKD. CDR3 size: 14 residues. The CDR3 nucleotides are TGTGCCATCAGAGAAGGACTAGCGAATAACGAGCAGTACTTC. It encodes CAIREGLANNEQYF.